The T cell receptor beta chain under discussion was sequenced for a study of cytomegalovirus exposure and HLA in healthy donors. Overall study: Caucasian-associated ancestry cluster membership applied to around 80% of around 400 genotyped donors. Study conclusions and caveats: A missense variant in DCLRE1C was later tied to TCR beta V- and J-gene trimming.

The PCR used 60 Vbeta and 13 Jbeta primers. Here immunoSEQ multiplex PCR was the method, and the copy in TCRdb shows in-frame clones only, minus some. The sample comprises 80,000 to 130,000 clones, about 80% of which are singletons, and roughly 3.7% rests with the top ten. Germline values: CDR1 KGHSH, CDR2 LQKENI. J lost 2 bases, V lost 5 bases, and 5 bases had no gene match. The CDR3 is made up of 15 amino acids. Concerning this clone: What it binds is unknown.

Sequenced material: PBMCs. J is TRBJ1-5 and V is TRBV18; TRBD1 matches 8 bases. This sequence was found in a female donor in good health and CMV-seropositive. CDR3 coding DNA: TGTGCCAGCTCATCCGACAGGGGCCGCAATCAGCCCCAGCATTTT. As protein: CASSSDRGRNQPQHF.